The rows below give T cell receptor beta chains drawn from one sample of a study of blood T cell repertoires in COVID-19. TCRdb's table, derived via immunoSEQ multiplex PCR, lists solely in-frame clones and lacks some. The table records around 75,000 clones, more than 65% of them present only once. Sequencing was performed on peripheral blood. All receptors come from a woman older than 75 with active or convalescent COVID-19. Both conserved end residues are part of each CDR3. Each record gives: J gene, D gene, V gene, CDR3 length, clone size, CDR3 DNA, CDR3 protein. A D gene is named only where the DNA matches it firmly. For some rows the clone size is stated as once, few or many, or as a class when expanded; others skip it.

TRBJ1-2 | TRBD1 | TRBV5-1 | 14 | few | TGCGCCAGCAGCTGGACAGGGAGTAACTATGGCTACACCTTC | CASSWTGSNYGYTF
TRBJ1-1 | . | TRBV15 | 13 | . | TGTGCCACCAGCTGGACGGGGGACACTGAAGCTTTCTTT | CATSWTGDTEAFF
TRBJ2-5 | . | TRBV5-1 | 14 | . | TGCGCCAGCGGCCCTGGGGCAGGGGAAGAGACCCAGTACTTC | CASGPGAGEETQYF
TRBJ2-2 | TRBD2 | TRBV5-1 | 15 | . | TGCGCCAGCAGCTTGACTAGCGCGAACACCGGGGAGCTGTTTTTT | CASSLTSANTGELFF
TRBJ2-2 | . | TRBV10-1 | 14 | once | TGCGCCAGCAGTGATGAACTACCCACCGGGGAGCTGTTTTTT | CASSDELPTGELFF
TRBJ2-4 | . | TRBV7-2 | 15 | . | TGTGCCAGCAGCTATTCTATACTAGCCAAAAACATTCAGTACTTC | CASSYSILAKNIQYF
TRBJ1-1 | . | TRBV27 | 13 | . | TGTGCCAGCAGTCGCATCGGGGGTCTAGAAGCTTTCTTT | CASSRIGGLEAFF
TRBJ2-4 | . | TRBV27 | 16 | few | TGTGCCAGCCGACCTTCTGTGGGAGTAGCCAAAAACATTCAGTACTTC | CASRPSVGVAKNIQYF
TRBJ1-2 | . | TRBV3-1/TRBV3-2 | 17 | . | TGTGCCAGCAGCCCCTGGCAGCGGACAGCAAATAACTATGGCTACACCTTC | CASSPWQRTANNYGYTF
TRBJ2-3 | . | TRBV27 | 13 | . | TGTGCCAGCAGCCGCGACACACCAGATACGCAGTATTTT | CASSRDTPDTQYF
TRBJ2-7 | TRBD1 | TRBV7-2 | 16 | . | TGTGCCAGCAGCGCAGCCGGGACAGGGGTGCCCTACGAGCAGTACTTC | CASSAAGTGVPYEQYF
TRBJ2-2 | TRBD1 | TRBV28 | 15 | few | TGTGCCAGCAGTCACACAGGGGTTGCCACCGGGGAGCTGTTTTTT | CASSHTGVATGELFF
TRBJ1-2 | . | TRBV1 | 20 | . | TGCACCAGCAGCCAAGATAAAAGTAGGGACAGGGTAAGAGGGCCCTATGGCTACACCTTC | CTSSQDKSRDRVRGPYGYTF
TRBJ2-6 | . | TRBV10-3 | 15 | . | TGTGCCATCAGTGATCCCAGCTCTGGGGCCAACGTCCTGACTTTC | CAISDPSSGANVLTF
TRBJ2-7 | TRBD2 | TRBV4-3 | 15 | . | TGCGCCAGCAGCCTAGGACTAGCGGGGTCCTACGAGCAGTACTTC | CASSLGLAGSYEQYF
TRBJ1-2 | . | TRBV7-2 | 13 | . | TGTGCCAGCAGCTTAGAGCAGGGGCGAGGCTACACCTTC | CASSLEQGRGYTF
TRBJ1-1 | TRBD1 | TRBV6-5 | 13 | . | TGTGCCAGCAGCCGGGACAGACAGTGGAGAGCTTTCTTT | CASSRDRQWRAFF
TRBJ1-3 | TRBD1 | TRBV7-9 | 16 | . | TGTGCCAGCAGCGAAAACAGGGGGCATTCTGGAAACACCATATATTTT | CASSENRGHSGNTIYF
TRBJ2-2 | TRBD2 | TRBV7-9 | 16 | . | TGTGCCAGCAGCTTAGTAGAGCGGGGGGACACCGGGGAGCTGTTTTTT | CASSLVERGDTGELFF
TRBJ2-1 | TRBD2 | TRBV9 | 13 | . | TGTGCCAGCAGCATAGGGACTAGGAATGAGCAGTTCTTC | CASSIGTRNEQFF
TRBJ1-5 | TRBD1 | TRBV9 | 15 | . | TGTGCCAGCAGATTACAGGGGTTTAGCAATCAGCCCCAGCATTTT | CASRLQGFSNQPQHF
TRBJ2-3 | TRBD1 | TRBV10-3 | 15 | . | TGTGCCATCAGGCGACAGGGCTCAAGCACAGATACGCAGTATTTT | CAIRRQGSSTDTQYF
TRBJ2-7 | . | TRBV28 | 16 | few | TGTGCCAGCAGTTTCCAGTGGTTGGGCAGGGCGGGGGAGCAGTACTTC | CASSFQWLGRAGEQYF